One sample yielded the 25 T cell receptor beta chains listed below, sequenced in a study of CD8+CD57+ T cells in acquired aplastic anemia. Genomic DNA, the template, was used for profiling of the TCR beta VDJ and CDR3. MiXCR, applied by TCRdb to the reads, yields one record per CDR3 protein. The sample holds around 430,000 distinct CDR3 sequences, around a third seen once. Patients who underwent sequencing had shown CD8+CD57+ cell expansion by flow cytometry. The specimen was sorted CD4+, CD8+, or CD8+CD57+ T cells (not recorded which) from PBMCs. Source of these receptors: a human donor with aplastic anemia.

This clonotype showed up many times. V gene TRBV20-1 combines with J gene TRBJ1-5; D not resolved. The germline V gene encodes CDR1 DFQATT and CDR2 SNEGSKA (reference sequence). The CDR3 covers 13 residues. Trimming removed 5 bases from V and 1 base from J, with 9 bases in between. CDR3: CSAATGSNQPQHF. The CDR3 nucleotides are TGCAGTGCTGCCACGGGGAGCAATCAGCCCCAGCATTTT.

This rearrangement joins TRBV27 to TRBJ1-5; D call uncertain. The germline gives CDR1 MNHEY, CDR2 SMNVEV (reference sequence). V was trimmed by 2 bases and J by 0 bases, leaving 14 bases between them. The CDR3 spans 17 residues. The CDR3 is CASSLIWAGSSNQPQHF. The CDR3 nucleotides read TGTGCCAGCAGTTTAATATGGGCGGGGTCTAGCAATCAGCCCCAGCATTTT.

This clonotype came up many times. The rearrangement joins TRBV2 to TRBJ2-5; the D is unclear. Germline V gives CDR1 SNHLY, CDR2 FYNNEI. CDR3 length: 13 residues. The CDR3 nucleotides are TGTGTCACGCGCCTCCCAGACGGAGAGACCCAGTACTTC. It codes for CVTRLPDGETQYF.

This clonotype showed up many times. The chain joins TRBV12-3 or TRBV12-4 to TRBJ1-6; D call uncertain. The CDR3 sequence is 16 residues long. The ends were cut back, 0 bases at V and 6 bases at J, with 12 bases in the middle. This chain's CDR3 is CASSLARERGNSPLHF. In DNA, the CDR3 is TGTGCCAGCAGTTTAGCGCGAGAACGGGGTAATTCACCCCTCCACTTT.

This clonotype was counted between two and nine times. The V call is TRBV5-1, the J call TRBJ1-4; maybe TRBD1 (5 bases). The V end was cut by 3 bases, the J end by 5 bases, with 17 bases between. CDR1 and CDR2 (germline): SGHRS, YFSETQ. The CDR3 is 16 residues long. The CDR3 DNA reads TGCGCCAGCAGCTGGGGAACATCGGGACTAAATGAAAAACTGTTTTTT. Translating it yields CASSWGTSGLNEKLFF.

The chain combines TRBV6-1 with TRBJ1-6; D remains unclear. CDR1 MNHNS and CDR2 SASEGT come from the germline V gene. V dropped 2 bases and J dropped 2 bases, with 10 bases sitting between them. The CDR3 sequence is 16 residues long. DNA of the CDR3: TGTGCCAGCAGTGAATTAGGGTATACCTATAATTCACCCCTCCACTTT. This sequence encodes CASSELGYTYNSPLHF.

Concerning this clonotype: One junction end disagrees with the germline gene, perhaps due to a read error. This chain links TRBV2 with TRBJ2-2; D may be TRBD2 (6 bases). Germline lookup yields CDR1 SNHLY and CDR2 FYNNEI. CDR3 length: 16 residues. CDR3 region: CASSRQAKADTGGLFF. For the CDR3, the DNA is TGTGCCAGCAGTAGGCAGGCCAAAGCGGACACCGGGGGGCTGTTTTTT.

About this clonotype: A single base separates this from a much larger clone, so it may be a read error. This chain joins TRBV19 and TRBJ1-5, with D hard to call. Germline assignment: CDR1 LNHDA and CDR2 SQIVND (reference sequence). The CDR3 spans 15 residues. The CDR3 loop reads CASGIMSGHNQPQHF. DNA for the CDR3: TGTGCCAGTGGTATCATGTCGGGCCACAATCAGCCCCAGCATTTT.

This chain joins TRBV6-1 and TRBJ2-7, with 7 bases identical to TRBD2. Germline lookup yields CDR1 MNHNS and CDR2 SASEGT. Trimming cost V 0 bases and J 7 bases; bases outside gene matches: 0. The CDR3 extends over 12 amino acids. CDR3 loop: CASSEARGEQYF. CDR3 nucleotides: TGTGCCAGCAGTGAAGCGCGGGGGGAGCAGTACTTC.

This clonotype was seen a handful of times. V gene TRBV7-9 combines with J gene TRBJ2-1; D gene ambiguous. The CDR3 runs to 13 residues. Trimming pared 1 base from V and 8 bases from J, leaving 9 bases between. Germline CDR1 reads SEHNR; CDR2 reads FQNEAQ (reference sequence). The CDR3 DNA follows: TGTGCCAGCAGCTTAGACAATCTACATGAGCAGTTCTTC. It specifies CASSLDNLHEQFF.

This clonotype was detected a few times. This chain joins TRBV20-1 and TRBJ2-5; TRBD1 matches 7 bases. CDR3 size: 15 residues. Germline-derived CDR1 and CDR2 are DFQATT and SNEGSKA (reference sequence). V lost 6 bases and J lost 2; bases outside the gene matches: 12. The CDR3 protein is CSATPGTDEQETQYF. CDR3 bases: TGCAGTGCAACCCCCGGGACAGATGAACAAGAGACCCAGTACTTC.

This clonotype was observed a few times. The chain carries TRBV7-2 and TRBJ2-7; D is ambiguous. The CDR3 runs 13 residues. Trimming took off 5 bases at V and 4 bases at J, with 12 bases between the two ends. Germline loops: CDR1 SGHTA, CDR2 FQGNSA. The CDR3 reads CASSPSTFYEQYF. CDR3 coding DNA: TGTGCCAGCAGCCCTTCGACCTTTTACGAGCAGTACTTC.

This clonotype was counted a single time. The chain uses TRBV19 and TRBJ2-7; D may match TRBD1 or TRBD2 (5 bases each). Trimming took 5 bases from V and 11 from J, leaving 16 bases between them. CDR3 length: 12 amino acids. Per the germline V gene, CDR1 is LNHDA and CDR2 is SQIVND (reference sequence). CDR3 sequence reads: CASSARTGTEYF. The CDR3 nucleotides are TGTGCCAGTAGTGCCCGAACCGGGACCGAGTACTTC.

This clonotype was seen repeatedly, ten times or more. The chain carries TRBV15 and TRBJ2-5, with 13 bases lining up with TRBD2. Per germline, CDR1 LNHNV and CDR2 YYDKDF (reference sequence). The CDR3 spans 13 residues. With 11 bases clipped from V and 4 bases from J, the junction kept 4 bases outside the gene matches. In DNA form, the CDR3 reads TGTGCCTCCGGACTAGCGGGAGTAGAGACCCAGTACTTC. Translated: CASGLAGVETQYF.

This clonotype was counted between two and nine times. CDR3 residues: CASSLDMVLRPSTEAFF. Written as DNA, the CDR3 is TGTGCCAGCAGCTTAGACATGGTGTTGAGACCCAGCACTGAAGCTTTCTTT. This chain uses TRBV11-2 with TRBJ1-1, with D unresolved. Trimming stripped 0 bases from V and 4 bases from J, with 18 bases between. Per germline, CDR1 SGHAT and CDR2 FQNNGV. The CDR3 consists of 17 residues.

The rearrangement uses TRBV7-6 and TRBJ2-3; D is ambiguous. The CDR3 loop spans 16 amino acids. V lost 1 base, J lost 0 bases, and 11 bases lay in between. Germline V lookup: CDR1 SGHVS, CDR2 FNYEAQ. Written as DNA, the CDR3 is TGTGCCAGCAGCTTAGTGGCTACCCGTAGCACAGATACGCAGTATTTT. Translating gives CASSLVATRSTDTQYF.

This clonotype was recorded a few times. The chain uses TRBV5-1 and TRBJ2-7; D unresolved. The V gene lost 4 bases and the J gene lost 1 base, with 15 bases spanning the gap. From germline, CDR1 is SGHRS and CDR2 YFSETQ. The CDR3 is made up of 15 amino acids. CDR3 DNA: TGCGCCAGCAGCCTATCGCCAAGCAGGTCCTACGAGCAGTACTTC. Protein: CASSLSPSRSYEQYF.

There are many counts of this clonotype. This chain joins TRBV2 and TRBJ2-1, with 11 bases that match TRBD2. Germline V gene data show CDR1 as SNHLY and CDR2 as FYNNEI. The CDR3 extends over 15 amino acids. V dropped 4 bases and J dropped 9; count of bases not matched to a gene: 8. The CDR3 loop reads CASSATSGSIGEQFF. For the CDR3, the DNA is TGTGCCAGCAGTGCCACTAGCGGGAGTATTGGTGAGCAGTTCTTC.

The V call is TRBV7-7, the J call TRBJ2-5, with D possibly TRBD2 on 5 matching bases. This CDR3 is 11 amino acids long. The germline V gene has CDR1 SSHAT and CDR2 FNYEAQ (reference sequence). DNA of the CDR3: TGTGCTAGCGCCTACCAAGAGACCCAGTACTTC. This translates into CASAYQETQYF.

The chain links TRBV7-3 to TRBJ1-6; D not resolved. From germline, CDR1 is SGHTA and CDR2 FQGTGA. The CDR3 contains 15 residues. Trimming took 6 bases from V and 3 from J, leaving 12 bases between them. CDR3 bases: TGTGCCAGCAGACATAGACAAGACTATAATTCACCCCTCCACTTT. It encodes CASRHRQDYNSPLHF.

The CDR3 coding sequence is TGCAGTGCCCCCCAGGGGCAGCCGAACACTGAAGCTTTCTTT. Encoded protein: CSAPQGQPNTEAFF. This chain uses TRBV20-1 with TRBJ1-1; a possible D gene is TRBD1 (6 bases). Per germline, CDR1 DFQATT and CDR2 SNEGSKA (reference sequence). This CDR3 region has 14 residues. Deletions cut 6 bases from V and 1 base from J, with 15 bases between.

This clonotype has only a few counts. This chain uses TRBV4-2 with TRBJ1-5; D is uncertain. Looked up from germline, CDR1 is LGHNA and CDR2 is YNFKEQ. The CDR3 is 16 residues long. V was trimmed by 0 bases and J by 0 bases, leaving 9 bases between them. This chain's CDR3 is CASSQDPVTSNQPQHF. Here the CDR3 DNA reads TGTGCCAGCAGCCAAGATCCGGTGACTAGCAATCAGCCCCAGCATTTT.

This rearrangement joins TRBV2 to TRBJ1-1; 7 nucleotides agree with TRBD1. The trim removed 10 bases at V and 2 bases at J, leaving 4 bases unmatched. Germline CDR1 SNHLY, CDR2 FYNNEI. The CDR3 spans 12 residues. CDR3 region: CATTGANTEAFF. The CDR3, as DNA: TGTGCCACCACAGGGGCCAACACTGAAGCTTTCTTT.

This clonotype was counted many times. The rearrangement links TRBV5-1 to TRBJ2-7; D is unclear. Trimming shortened V by 1 base and J by 0 bases, and 5 bases separated the two germline ends. CDR1 is SGHRS, CDR2 YFSETQ, per germline. CDR3 length: 13 residues. CDR3 in amino acids: CASSLRSSYEQYF. The CDR3 coding sequence is TGCGCCAGCAGCTTGCGAAGCTCCTACGAGCAGTACTTC.

This clonotype was seen many times. One end of the junction does not line up with germline, which may come from a read error. V is TRBV7-7 and J is TRBJ2-7; possibly TRBD1 or TRBD2 for D (6 bases each). This CDR3 contains 14 residues. Germline V gene sequence: CDR1 SSHAT, CDR2 FNYEAQ (reference sequence). Written as DNA, the CDR3 is TGTGCTAGCAGCTTAGGGGGGCAGCCAAGTGAGCAGTACTTC. Translation gives CASSLGGQPSEQYF.